This passage covers 30 T cell receptor beta chains from one sample sequenced in a study of OX40 agonist ivuxolimab in advanced cancers. Here immunoSEQ multiplex PCR was the method, and the copy in TCRdb shows in-frame clones only, minus some. The data show 35,000 to 40,000 clones, over 60% seen once. Sequencing used CD4+ or CD8+ T cells sorted from blood, obtained in a trial of the OX40 agonist ivuxolimab. These receptors were taken from an adult with an advanced solid tumor such as melanoma, head and neck, liver or kidney cancer.

The chain combines TRBV6-1 with TRBJ1-1; TRBD1 aligns across 8 bases. The CDR3 contains 14 residues. Germline loops: CDR1 MNHNS, CDR2 SASEGT. Germline trimming cut 4 bases from V and 7 bases from J; bases unmatched to any gene: 8. The chain's CDR3 is CASSANRGKNEAFF. The CDR3 DNA reads as TGTGCCAGCAGTGCAAACAGGGGGAAAAATGAAGCTTTCTTT.

V and J are TRBV19 and TRBJ2-7; possibly TRBD1 or TRBD2 for D (6 bases each). The V end was cut by 7 bases, the J end by 4 bases, with 14 bases between. The CDR3 contains 13 residues. Germline V gene sequence: CDR1 LNHDA, CDR2 SQIVND (reference sequence). The chain's CDR3 is CASTPGGGYEQYF. The CDR3 DNA follows: TGTGCCAGTACCCCAGGAGGGGGGTACGAGCAGTACTTC.

The genes are TRBV5-4 and TRBJ2-5; D unclear. The V end lost 3 bases, the J end lost 5 bases, and 11 bases lay between the germline ends. This CDR3 comprises 13 residues. Germline CDR1 reads SGHNT; CDR2 reads YYREEE (reference sequence). This CDR3 is CASSSTTDETQYF. CDR3 DNA sequence: TGTGCCAGCAGCTCGACGACGGATGAGACCCAGTACTTC.

V is TRBV6-1 and J is TRBJ2-3, with 10 positions matching TRBD2. With V trimmed by 4 bases and J by 5 bases, 21 bases remained unmatched. The CDR3 is 20 amino acids. CDR1 is MNHNS, CDR2 SASEGT, per germline. CDR3 sequence (DNA): TGTGCCAGCAGTGCCCGTTCGAGCGGGGGGGACCTCCCCCGGCGAGATACGCAGTATTTT. Its protein product is CASSARSSGGDLPRRDTQYF.

This clone appeared a single time. The rearrangement joins TRBV7-8 to TRBJ2-4, with 7 bases matching TRBD1. The CDR3 sequence is 15 residues long. The germline gives CDR1 SGHVS, CDR2 FQNEAQ. Unmatched junction bases numbered 4, after V lost 2 bases and J lost 3 bases. The CDR3 spells CASSLRGLGKNIQYF. For the CDR3, the DNA is TGTGCCAGCAGCTTAAGGGGGCTCGGCAAAAACATTCAGTACTTC.

This chain links TRBV11-2 with TRBJ1-2, with TRBD1 as a possible D gene (6 bases). The CDR3 is 12 amino acids. V lost 7 bases and J 7 bases, leaving 13 bases between the germline ends. The V gene's germline CDR1 is SGHAT and CDR2 FQNNGV. The CDR3 DNA reads TGTGCCAGCACCCTCGGGACATTTGGCTACACCTTC. Protein product: CASTLGTFGYTF.

The genes are TRBV9 and TRBJ2-2, with TRBD2 identical over 7 bases. Losses at the gene ends were 0 bases for V and 1 base for J; bases not matched to a gene: 9. CDR1 and CDR2 (germline): SGDLS, YYNGEE. The CDR3 is 18 amino acids. Written as DNA, the CDR3 is TGTGCCAGCAGCGTAGTGAGCTCTAGCGGATGGAACACCGGGGAGCTGTTTTTT. Its translation: CASSVVSSSGWNTGELFF.

This clone appeared a single time. The chain is built from TRBV11-3 and TRBJ1-1; D is undetermined. The CDR3 is 15 amino acids. Between the trimmed V and J ends, which lost 2 bases and 0 bases, there was a span of 10 bases. Germline CDR1 is SGHNT and CDR2 is YENEEA. CDR3 in DNA: TGTGCCAGCAGCTTATGTACAGCTATGAACACTGAAGCTTTCTTT. It is translated as CASSLCTAMNTEAFF.

This sequence joins TRBV5-1 and TRBJ2-2, with TRBD1 identical over 8 bases. Germline CDR1 is SGHRS and CDR2 is YFSETQ. V was pared by 4 bases and J by 4 bases, with 6 bases of the junction left unmatched. The length of the CDR3 is 15 residues. The DNA of the CDR3 is TGCGCCAGCAGCGTAGAGGACAGGGTCACCGGGGAGCTGTTTTTT. Its translation: CASSVEDRVTGELFF.

The chain carries TRBV6-1 and TRBJ2-7, with D tentatively TRBD1 (5 bases). V lost 5 bases to trimming and J lost 3 bases, with 14 bases between them. This CDR3 spans 14 amino acids. Germline CDR1 and CDR2: MNHNS and SASEGT. The CDR3 reads CASSFQTDGYEQYF. In nucleotides, the CDR3 is TGTGCCAGCAGTTTTCAGACAGATGGCTACGAGCAGTACTTC.

The V and J genes are TRBV7-2 and TRBJ2-6, with 12 bases that match TRBD2. Germline assignment: CDR1 SGHTA and CDR2 FQGNSA. Unmatched junction bases numbered 5, after V lost 5 bases and J lost 0 bases. This CDR3 has 18 residues. This chain's CDR3 is CASSTKTSGSSGANVLTF. The CDR3 DNA reads as TGTGCCAGCAGCACCAAGACTAGCGGGAGCTCTGGGGCCAACGTCCTGACTTTC.

V is TRBV9 and J is TRBJ2-1, with 10 bases lining up with TRBD2. J gave up 8 bases and V 5 bases, and 13 bases lay outside the gene matches. Looked up from germline, CDR1 is SGDLS and CDR2 is YYNGEE. The CDR3 runs to 16 residues. For the CDR3, the DNA is TGTGCCAGCAGTAAAGCGGGAGGGCCTGGTTGGGATGAGCAGTTCTTC. Its translation is CASSKAGGPGWDEQFF. Full variable domain (rest looked up from reference TRBV9 and TRBJ2-1): DSGVTQTPKHLITATGQRVTLRCSPRSGDLSVYWYQQSLDQGLQFLIQYYNGEERAKGNILERFSAQQFPDLHSELNLSSLELGDSALYFCASSKAGGPGWDEQFFGPGTRLTVL.

J is TRBJ2-5 and V is TRBV2, with D unclear. The CDR3 extends over 13 amino acids. Trimming shortened V by 1 base and J by 2 bases, and 5 bases separated the two germline ends. Germline CDR1 reads SNHLY; CDR2 reads FYNNEI. In DNA, the CDR3 is TGTGCCAGCAGTGAAGGGTATCAAGAGACCCAGTACTTC. Translation: CASSEGYQETQYF. The complete variable domain, with remaining parts taken from reference TRBV2 and TRBJ2-5, reads EPEVTQTPSHQVTQMGQEVILRCVPISNHLYFYWYRQILGQKVEFLVSFYNNEISEKSEIFDDQFSVERPDGSNFTLKIRSTKLEDSAMYFCASSEGYQETQYFGPGTRLLVL.

The chain has TRBV6-4 and TRBJ1-6, with 11 nucleotides matching TRBD1. V dropped 3 bases and J dropped 9; count of bases not matched to a gene: 4. CDR3 size: 15 residues. Germline assignment: CDR1 MRHNA and CDR2 SNTAGT. Here the CDR3 DNA reads TGTGCCAGCAGTGAAGGGACAGGGGGACTTTCACCCCTCCACTTT. Amino acid sequence: CASSEGTGGLSPLHF.

The genes are TRBV19 and TRBJ1-4; D may be TRBD1 (5 bases). V shed 5 bases and J shed 3 bases, with 16 bases lying between them. Per the germline V gene, CDR1 is LNHDA and CDR2 is SQIVND (reference sequence). CDR3 length: 16 residues. CDR3 loop: CASSPKTRAANEKLFF. The CDR3 DNA follows: TGTGCCAGTAGTCCCAAGACCAGGGCTGCTAATGAAAAACTGTTTTTT.

On this clone itself: One junction end disagrees with the germline gene, perhaps due to a read error. The chain carries TRBV5-8 and TRBJ2-4, with no clear D. Germline CDR1 is SGHTS and CDR2 is YDEGEE. This CDR3 comprises 12 residues. The CDR3 protein is CVSSDTTPIQYF. In nucleotides, the CDR3 is TGTGTCAGCAGCGATACAACCCCCATTCAGTACTTC.

The genes are TRBV2 and TRBJ2-5; 10 nucleotides agree with TRBD1. The end of the DNA aligns better with TRBJ2-7, so the J call may be wrong. There are 13 residues in the CDR3. Per germline, CDR1 SNHLY and CDR2 FYNNEI. The CDR3 sequence: CASRGTGAYEQYF. The CDR3 DNA sequence: TGTGCCAGCAGAGGGACAGGGGCCTACGAGCAGTACTTC.

This clone was detected a few times. The chain carries TRBV7-2 and TRBJ1-6, with unresolved D. CDR3 length equals 12 residues. The V and J ends lost 3 bases and 8 bases respectively, with 5 bases between them. Germline V lookup: CDR1 SGHTA, CDR2 FQGNSA. The CDR3 DNA sequence: TGTGCCAGCAGCTTTTTTGATTCACCCCTCCACTTT. Protein: CASSFFDSPLHF. Full variable domain (missing parts from reference TRBV7-2 and TRBJ1-6): GAGVSQSPSNKVTEKGKDVELRCDPISGHTALYWYRQSLGQGLEFLIYFQGNSAPDKSGLPSDRFSAERTGGSVSTLTIQRTQQEDSAVYLCASSFFDSPLHFGNGTRLTVT.

The CDR3, as DNA: TGTGCCAGCAGCTTGGATGGGACTACTCCTGAGCAGTACTTC. Protein product: CASSLDGTTPEQYF. The chain has TRBV5-8 and TRBJ2-7; the match to TRBD2 covers 7 bases. Trimming removed 0 bases from V and 7 bases from J; junction bases left unmatched: 7. The CDR3 is 14 amino acids. Germline assignment: CDR1 SGHTS and CDR2 YDEGEE.

The gene calls are TRBV28 and TRBJ2-7, with 8 bases that match TRBD1. Trimming at V came to 5 bases and at J to 4 bases, leaving 10 bases not matched to a gene. Germline lookup yields CDR1 MDHEN and CDR2 SYDVKM. This CDR3 region has 15 residues. In DNA form, the CDR3 reads TGTGCCAGCAGTATTCAGGCAGGGGGCGTGTACGAGCAGTACTTC. Its protein is CASSIQAGGVYEQYF.

V usage is TRBV18 and J usage is TRBJ2-4; D gene unclear. This CDR3 has 11 residues. CDR1 and CDR2 from the germline V gene are KGHSH and LQKENI. V lost 6 bases and J lost 7, with 7 bases in between. The CDR3 nucleotides read TGTGCCAGCTCCACCAGTAACATTCAGTACTTC. This encodes CASSTSNIQYF.

This clone was seen once. This rearrangement joins TRBV29-1 to TRBJ2-3, with D perhaps matching TRBD2 (6 bases). Germline V gene sequence: CDR1 SQVTM, CDR2 ANQGSEA. This CDR3 has 13 residues. Trimming took off 3 bases at V and 6 bases at J, with 13 bases between the two ends. The CDR3 DNA sequence: TGCAGCGTTGACGCGGAGGGTTGGGATACGCAGTATTTT. It encodes CSVDAEGWDTQYF.

The V call is TRBV19, the J call TRBJ2-5; D is ambiguous. The DNA end is a closer match to TRBJ2-7, so the J assignment may be wrong. Germline lookup yields CDR1 LNHDA and CDR2 SQIVND (reference sequence). The CDR3 consists of 13 residues. The CDR3 region has the DNA TGTGCCAGTAGTCCCAGTTGGTCCTACGAGCAGTACTTC. Its protein product is CASSPSWSYEQYF.

This clone was recorded once. The rearrangement links TRBV19 to TRBJ2-5; D unclear. CDR3 size: 17 residues. CDR1 and CDR2 from the germline V gene are LNHDA and SQIVND (reference sequence). V was trimmed by 4 bases and J by 1 base, leaving 19 bases between them. This CDR3 reads CASSTRAHRVGQETQYF. The CDR3 nucleotides read TGTGCCAGTAGTACCCGGGCCCACCGGGTGGGCCAAGAGACCCAGTACTTC.

The chain carries TRBV28 and TRBJ2-7; D may be TRBD2 (6 bases). The germline V and J ends were trimmed by 6 bases and 3 bases, with 21 bases remaining between them. This CDR3 has 16 amino acids. Germline V lookup: CDR1 MDHEN, CDR2 SYDVKM. The CDR3 coding sequence is TGTGCCAGCAGGCTGGGAACCGGGACTCCCAACTACGAGCAGTACTTC. Encoded protein: CASRLGTGTPNYEQYF.

The V call is TRBV6-5, the J call TRBJ2-3; the D gene could be TRBD1 or TRBD2 (5 bases each). Germline assignment: CDR1 MNHEY and CDR2 SVGAGI. V dropped 8 bases and J dropped 2 bases, with 14 bases sitting between them. The CDR3 loop spans 14 amino acids. CDR3 sequence reads: CASHPPGATDTQYF. The CDR3 bases are TGTGCCAGCCACCCCCCCGGGGCCACAGATACGCAGTATTTT.

In this sample, this clone turned up a few times. In DNA, the CDR3 is TGTGCCAGCAGTACCCGACAGGTCCCTGGGCAGCCCCAGCATTTT. Its protein product is CASSTRQVPGQPQHF. V and J are TRBV27 and TRBJ1-5; perhaps TRBD1 as D (6 bases). The CDR3 runs to 15 residues. Per germline, CDR1 MNHEY and CDR2 SMNVEV (reference sequence). Trimming removed 5 bases from V and 7 bases from J, with 18 bases in between.

This chain joins TRBV5-6 and TRBJ2-1, with 10 bases lining up with TRBD2. The CDR3 runs 15 residues. Germline V lookup: CDR1 SGHDT, CDR2 YYEEEE. Losses at the gene ends were 2 bases for V and 2 bases for J; bases not matched to a gene: 1. The CDR3 nucleotides are TGTGCCAGCAGCTTCAGCGGGAGGGCCTACAATGAGCAGTTCTTC. Protein product: CASSFSGRAYNEQFF.

CDR3 DNA: TGTGCCAGCAGCTTAGCGGGAGTACAGCCCTACGAGCAGTACTTC. The encoded protein is CASSLAGVQPYEQYF. This chain connects TRBV5-6 to TRBJ2-5; 8 nucleotides line up with TRBD2. The DNA matches TRBJ2-7 better at its end, which makes the J call doubtful. Germline CDR1 SGHDT, CDR2 YYEEEE. The CDR3 is 15 residues long.

The rearrangement uses TRBV5-4 and TRBJ1-5; maybe TRBD1 (5 bases). Germline V gene data show CDR1 as SGHNT and CDR2 as YYREEE (reference sequence). CDR3 size: 14 residues. V lost 4 bases and J lost 5, with 13 bases in between. CDR3 amino acids: CASSPGGTDQPQHF. CDR3 bases: TGTGCCAGCAGCCCGGGAGGGACTGATCAGCCCCAGCATTTT.